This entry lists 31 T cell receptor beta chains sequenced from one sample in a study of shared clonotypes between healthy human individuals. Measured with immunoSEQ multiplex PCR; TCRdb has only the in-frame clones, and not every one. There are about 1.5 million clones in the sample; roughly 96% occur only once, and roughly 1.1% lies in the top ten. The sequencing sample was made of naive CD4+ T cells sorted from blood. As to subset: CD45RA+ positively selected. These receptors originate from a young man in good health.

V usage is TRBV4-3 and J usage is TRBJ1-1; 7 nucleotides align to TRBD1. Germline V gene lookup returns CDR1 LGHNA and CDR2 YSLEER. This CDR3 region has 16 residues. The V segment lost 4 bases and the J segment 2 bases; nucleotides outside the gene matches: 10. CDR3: CASSRGTVRLNTEAFF. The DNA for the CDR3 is TGCGCCAGCAGCCGAGGGACAGTTCGGCTAAACACTGAAGCTTTCTTT.

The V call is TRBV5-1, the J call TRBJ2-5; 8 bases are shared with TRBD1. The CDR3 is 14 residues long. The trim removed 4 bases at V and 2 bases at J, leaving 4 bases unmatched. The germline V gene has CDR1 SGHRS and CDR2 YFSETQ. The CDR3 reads CASSHGQGQETQYF. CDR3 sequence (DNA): TGCGCCAGCAGCCATGGACAGGGACAAGAGACCCAGTACTTC.

Here the CDR3 DNA reads TGTGCCAGCAGCTTAGTACCGGGACAGGCAAACTCCTACGAGCAGTACTTC. It yields the protein CASSLVPGQANSYEQYF. The chain joins TRBV7-2 to TRBJ2-7, with TRBD1 matching 8 bases. V shed 1 base and J 0 bases; nucleotides not matched to a gene: 8. Germline CDR1 is SGHTA and CDR2 is FQGNSA. The CDR3 has 17 residues.

The CDR3 spells CATNPVQAIPSNQPQHF. The CDR3 DNA follows: TGTGCCACCAACCCAGTACAGGCGATACCTAGCAATCAGCCCCAGCATTTT. This chain uses TRBV28 with TRBJ1-5; possibly TRBD1 for D (5 bases). Germline loops: CDR1 MDHEN, CDR2 SYDVKM. CDR3 length: 17 residues. Trimming removed 10 bases from V and 0 bases from J, with 22 bases in between.

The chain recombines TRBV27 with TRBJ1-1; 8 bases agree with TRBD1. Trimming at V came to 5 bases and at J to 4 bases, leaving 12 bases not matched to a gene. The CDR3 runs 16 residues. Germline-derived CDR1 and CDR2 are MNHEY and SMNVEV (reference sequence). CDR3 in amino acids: CASSPRTGRGSTEAFF. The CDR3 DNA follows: TGTGCCAGCAGTCCCCGGACAGGGAGGGGAAGCACTGAAGCTTTCTTT.

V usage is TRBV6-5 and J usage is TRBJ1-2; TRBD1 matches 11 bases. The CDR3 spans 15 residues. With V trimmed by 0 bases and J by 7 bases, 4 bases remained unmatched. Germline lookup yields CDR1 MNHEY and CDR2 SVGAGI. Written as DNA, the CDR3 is TGTGCCAGCAGTTACTCCCCCGGGACAGGGGGTGGCTACACCTTC. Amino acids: CASSYSPGTGGGYTF.

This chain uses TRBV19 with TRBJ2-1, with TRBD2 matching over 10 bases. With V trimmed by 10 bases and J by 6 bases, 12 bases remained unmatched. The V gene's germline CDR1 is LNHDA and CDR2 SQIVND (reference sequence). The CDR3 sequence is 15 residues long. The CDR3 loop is CATNPPSGGPNEQFF. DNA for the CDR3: TGTGCCACTAACCCTCCTAGCGGGGGTCCCAATGAGCAGTTCTTC.

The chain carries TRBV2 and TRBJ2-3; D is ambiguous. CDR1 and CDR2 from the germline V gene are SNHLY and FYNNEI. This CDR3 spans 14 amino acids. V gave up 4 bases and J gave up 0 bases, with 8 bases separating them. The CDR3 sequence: CASSVLSSTDTQYF. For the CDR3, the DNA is TGTGCCAGCAGTGTATTGTCTAGCACAGATACGCAGTATTTT. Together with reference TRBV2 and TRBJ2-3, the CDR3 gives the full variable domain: EPEVTQTPSHQVTQMGQEVILRCVPISNHLYFYWYRQILGQKVEFLVSFYNNEISEKSEIFDDQFSVERPDGSNFTLKIRSTKLEDSAMYFCASSVLSSTDTQYFGPGTRLTVL.

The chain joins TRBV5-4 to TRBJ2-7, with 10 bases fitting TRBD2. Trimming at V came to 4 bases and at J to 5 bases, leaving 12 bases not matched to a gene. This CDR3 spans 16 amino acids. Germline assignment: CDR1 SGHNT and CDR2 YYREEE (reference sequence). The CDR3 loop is CASSRTGAGGPHEQYF. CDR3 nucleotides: TGTGCCAGCAGCAGAACGGGAGCGGGAGGGCCCCACGAGCAGTACTTC.

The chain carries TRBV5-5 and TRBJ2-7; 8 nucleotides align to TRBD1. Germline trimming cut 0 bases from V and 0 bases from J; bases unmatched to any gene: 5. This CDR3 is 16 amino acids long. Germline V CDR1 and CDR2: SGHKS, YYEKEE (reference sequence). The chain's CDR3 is CASSLAQGALSYEQYF. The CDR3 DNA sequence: TGTGCCAGCAGCTTGGCGCAGGGGGCCCTCTCCTACGAGCAGTACTTC. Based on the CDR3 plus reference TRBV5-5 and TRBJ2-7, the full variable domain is DAGVTQSPTHLIKTRGQQVTLRCSPISGHKSVSWYQQVLGQGPQFIFQYYEKEERGRGNFPDRFSARQFPNYSSELNVNALLLGDSALYLCASSLAQGALSYEQYFGPGTRLTVT.

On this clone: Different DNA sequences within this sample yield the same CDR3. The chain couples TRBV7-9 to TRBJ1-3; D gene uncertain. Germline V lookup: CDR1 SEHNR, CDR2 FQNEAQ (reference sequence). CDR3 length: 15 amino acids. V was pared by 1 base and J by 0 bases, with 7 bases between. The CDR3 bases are TGTGCCAGCAGCTTAGGGCCGAGCTCTGGAAACACCATATATTTT. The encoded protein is CASSLGPSSGNTIYF. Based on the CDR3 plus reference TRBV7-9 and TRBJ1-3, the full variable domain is DTGVSQNPRHKITKRGQNVTFRCDPISEHNRLYWYRQTLGQGPEFLTYFQNEAQLEKSRLLSDRFSAERPKGSFSTLEIQRTEQGDSAMYLCASSLGPSSGNTIYFGEGSWLTVV.

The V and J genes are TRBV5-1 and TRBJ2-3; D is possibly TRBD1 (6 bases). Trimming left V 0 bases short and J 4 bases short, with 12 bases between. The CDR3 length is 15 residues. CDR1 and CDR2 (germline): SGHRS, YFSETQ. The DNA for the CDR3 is TGCGCCAGCAGCTTGGGATCGTCAGGGGCAGATACGCAGTATTTT. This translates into CASSLGSSGADTQYF. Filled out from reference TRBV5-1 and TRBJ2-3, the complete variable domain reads KAGVTQTPRYLIKTRGQQVTLSCSPISGHRSVSWYQQTPGQGLQFLFEYFSETQRNKGNFPGRFSGRQFSNSRSEMNVSTLELGDSALYLCASSLGSSGADTQYFGPGTRLTVL.

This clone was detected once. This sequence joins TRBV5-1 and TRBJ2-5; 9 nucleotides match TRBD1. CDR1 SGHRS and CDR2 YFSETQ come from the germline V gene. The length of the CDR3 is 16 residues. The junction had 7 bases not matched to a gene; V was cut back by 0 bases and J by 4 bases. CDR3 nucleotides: TGCGCCAGCAGCTTGGAGGGGACAGGGAGGTTAGAGACCCAGTACTTC. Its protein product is CASSLEGTGRLETQYF.

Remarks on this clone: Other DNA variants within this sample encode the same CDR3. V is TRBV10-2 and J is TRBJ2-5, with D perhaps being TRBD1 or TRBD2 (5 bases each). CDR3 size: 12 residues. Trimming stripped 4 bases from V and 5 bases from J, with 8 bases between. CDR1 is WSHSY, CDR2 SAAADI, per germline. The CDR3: CASSVGEETQYF. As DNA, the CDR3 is TGCGCCAGCAGTGTGGGGGAGGAGACCCAGTACTTC.

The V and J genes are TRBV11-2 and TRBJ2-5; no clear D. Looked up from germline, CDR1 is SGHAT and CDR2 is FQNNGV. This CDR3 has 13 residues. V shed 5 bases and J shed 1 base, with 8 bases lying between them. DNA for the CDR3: TGTGCCAGCAGCCTCCGGACCCAAGAGACCCAGTACTTC. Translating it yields CASSLRTQETQYF.

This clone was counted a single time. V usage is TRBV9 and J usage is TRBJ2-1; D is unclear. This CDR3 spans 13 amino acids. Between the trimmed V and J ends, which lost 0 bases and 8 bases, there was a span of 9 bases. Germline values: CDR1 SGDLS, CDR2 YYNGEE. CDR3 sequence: CASSVGSTHEQFF. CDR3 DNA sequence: TGTGCCAGCAGCGTAGGATCCACGCATGAGCAGTTCTTC.

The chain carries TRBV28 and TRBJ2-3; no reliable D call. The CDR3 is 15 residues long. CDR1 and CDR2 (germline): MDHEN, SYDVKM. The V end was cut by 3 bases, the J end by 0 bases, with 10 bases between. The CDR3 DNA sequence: TGTGCCAGCAGTTTTTCCGGAATTAGCACAGATACGCAGTATTTT. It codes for CASSFSGISTDTQYF.

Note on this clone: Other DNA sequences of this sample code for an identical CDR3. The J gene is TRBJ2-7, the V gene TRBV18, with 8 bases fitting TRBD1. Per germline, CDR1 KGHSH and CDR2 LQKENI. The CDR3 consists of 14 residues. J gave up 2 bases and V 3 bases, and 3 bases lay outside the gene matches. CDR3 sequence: CASSPGTGAYEQYF. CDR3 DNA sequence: TGTGCCAGCTCACCCGGGACAGGAGCCTACGAGCAGTACTTC.

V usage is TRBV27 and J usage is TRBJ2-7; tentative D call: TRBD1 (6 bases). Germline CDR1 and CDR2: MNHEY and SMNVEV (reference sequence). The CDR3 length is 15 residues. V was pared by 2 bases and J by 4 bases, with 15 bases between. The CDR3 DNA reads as TGTGCCAGCAGTTTACTCGGGATGAGGGGGTACGAGCAGTACTTC. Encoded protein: CASSLLGMRGYEQYF.

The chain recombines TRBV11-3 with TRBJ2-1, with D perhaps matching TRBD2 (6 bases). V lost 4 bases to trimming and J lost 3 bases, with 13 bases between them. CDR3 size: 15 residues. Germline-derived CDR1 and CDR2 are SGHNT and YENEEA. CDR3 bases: TGTGCCAGCAGCTCTTCCGGGGGAGACTACAATGAGCAGTTCTTC. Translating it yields CASSSSGGDYNEQFF.

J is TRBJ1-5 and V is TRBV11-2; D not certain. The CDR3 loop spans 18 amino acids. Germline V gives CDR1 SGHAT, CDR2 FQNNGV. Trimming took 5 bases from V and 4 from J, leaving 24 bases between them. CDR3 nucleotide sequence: TGTGCCAGCAGCCCGAGCCCCGGAGGCAGCGCTTCTAATCAGCCCCAGCATTTT. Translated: CASSPSPGGSASNQPQHF.

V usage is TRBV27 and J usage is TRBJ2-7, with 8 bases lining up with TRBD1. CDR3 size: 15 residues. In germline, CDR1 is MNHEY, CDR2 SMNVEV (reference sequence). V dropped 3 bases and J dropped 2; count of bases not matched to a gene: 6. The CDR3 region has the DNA TGTGCCAGCAGTTTTTTCGAGACAGGGGCCTACGAGCAGTACTTC. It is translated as CASSFFETGAYEQYF.

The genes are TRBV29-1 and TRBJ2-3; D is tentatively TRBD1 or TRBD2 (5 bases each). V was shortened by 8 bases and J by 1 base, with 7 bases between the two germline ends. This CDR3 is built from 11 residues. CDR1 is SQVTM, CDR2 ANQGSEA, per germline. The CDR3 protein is CSMGGTDTQYF. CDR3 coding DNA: TGCAGCATGGGGGGCACAGATACGCAGTATTTT.

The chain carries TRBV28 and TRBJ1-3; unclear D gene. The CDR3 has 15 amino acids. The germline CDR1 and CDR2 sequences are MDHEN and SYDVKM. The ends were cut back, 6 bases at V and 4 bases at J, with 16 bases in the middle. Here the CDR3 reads CASSPNPGFGNTIYF. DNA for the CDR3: TGTGCCAGCAGCCCTAATCCGGGCTTCGGAAACACCATATATTTT.

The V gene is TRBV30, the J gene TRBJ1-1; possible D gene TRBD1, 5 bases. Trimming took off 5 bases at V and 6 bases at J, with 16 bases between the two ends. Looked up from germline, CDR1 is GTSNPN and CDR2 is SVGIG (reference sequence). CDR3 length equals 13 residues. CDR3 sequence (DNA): TGTGCCTGGGGATTCGGCGGGACTCCTGAAGCTTTCTTT. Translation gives CAWGFGGTPEAFF. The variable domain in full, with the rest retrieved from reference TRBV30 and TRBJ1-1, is SQTIHQWPATLVQPVGSPLSLECTVEGTSNPNLYWYRQAAGRGLQLLFYSVGIGQISSEVPQNLSASRPQDRQFILSSKKLLLSDSGFYLCAWGFGGTPEAFFGQGTRLTVV.

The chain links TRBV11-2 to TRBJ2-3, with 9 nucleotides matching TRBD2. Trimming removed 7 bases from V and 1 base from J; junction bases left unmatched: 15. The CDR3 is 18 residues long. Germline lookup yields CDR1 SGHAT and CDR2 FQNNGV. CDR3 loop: CASTPRAGGLSGTDTQYF. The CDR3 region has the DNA TGTGCCAGCACCCCCAGGGCGGGAGGGCTTAGTGGCACAGATACGCAGTATTTT.

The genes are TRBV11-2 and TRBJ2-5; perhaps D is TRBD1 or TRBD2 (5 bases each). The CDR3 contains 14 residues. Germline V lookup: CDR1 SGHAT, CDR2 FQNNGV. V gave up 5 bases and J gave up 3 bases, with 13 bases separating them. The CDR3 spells CASSVMGTKETQYF. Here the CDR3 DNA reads TGTGCCAGCAGCGTTATGGGGACGAAAGAGACCCAGTACTTC.

CDR3: CAWLGGSYGYTF. DNA of the CDR3: TGTGCCTGGCTCGGCGGCTCCTATGGCTACACCTTC. The chain links TRBV30 to TRBJ1-2, with D unresolved. Germline V CDR1 and CDR2: GTSNPN, SVGIG (reference sequence). The V gene lost 5 bases and the J gene lost 4 bases, with 11 bases spanning the gap. This CDR3 is 12 amino acids long.

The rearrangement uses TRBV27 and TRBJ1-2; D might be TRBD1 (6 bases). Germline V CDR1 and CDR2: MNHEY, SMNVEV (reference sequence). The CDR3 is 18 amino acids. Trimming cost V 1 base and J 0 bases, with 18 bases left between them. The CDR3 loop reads CASSLYRVGTSSNYGYTF. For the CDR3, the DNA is TGTGCCAGCAGTTTATATCGCGTCGGGACAAGCTCTAACTATGGCTACACCTTC.

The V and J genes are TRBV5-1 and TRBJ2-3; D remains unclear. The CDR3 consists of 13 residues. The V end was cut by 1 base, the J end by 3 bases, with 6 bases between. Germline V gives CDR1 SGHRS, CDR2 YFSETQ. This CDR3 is CASSLPPTDTQYF. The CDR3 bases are TGCGCCAGCAGCTTGCCCCCAACAGATACGCAGTATTTT. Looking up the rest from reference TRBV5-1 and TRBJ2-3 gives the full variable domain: KAGVTQTPRYLIKTRGQQVTLSCSPISGHRSVSWYQQTPGQGLQFLFEYFSETQRNKGNFPGRFSGRQFSNSRSEMNVSTLELGDSALYLCASSLPPTDTQYFGPGTRLTVL.

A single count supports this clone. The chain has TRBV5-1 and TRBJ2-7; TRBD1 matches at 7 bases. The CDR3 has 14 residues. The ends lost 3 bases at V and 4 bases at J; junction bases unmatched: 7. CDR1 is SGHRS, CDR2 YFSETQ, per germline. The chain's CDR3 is CASSSEPQGYEQYF. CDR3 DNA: TGCGCCAGCAGCTCGGAACCACAGGGGTACGAGCAGTACTTC. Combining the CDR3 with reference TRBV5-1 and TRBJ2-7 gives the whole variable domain KAGVTQTPRYLIKTRGQQVTLSCSPISGHRSVSWYQQTPGQGLQFLFEYFSETQRNKGNFPGRFSGRQFSNSRSEMNVSTLELGDSALYLCASSSEPQGYEQYFGPGTRLTVT.